Following are 17 T cell receptor beta chains from one sample sequenced in a study of shared T cell receptors in the human thymus. Produced via immunoSEQ multiplex PCR; TCRdb's table is partial and in-frame only. This repertoire shows hundreds of thousands of clones, approximately 80% found once; its top ten account for about 0.014%. The data also belong to a second study, concerning human thymus T cells.

The sample taken for sequencing was thymocytes. The receptors stem from a boy younger than two with a congenital heart defect.

The rearrangement uses TRBV27 and TRBJ2-1; 9 bases are shared with TRBD2. This CDR3 contains 18 residues. Germline V gives CDR1 MNHEY, CDR2 SMNVEV (reference sequence). Losses at the gene ends were 5 bases for V and 5 bases for J; bases not matched to a gene: 16. The CDR3: CASSPHRNLAGRHNEQFF. The CDR3 DNA sequence: TGTGCCAGCAGTCCCCACCGGAACCTAGCGGGAAGACACAATGAGCAGTTCTTC.

The J gene is TRBJ1-5, the V gene TRBV28; TRBD1 agrees at 7 bases. The germline gives CDR1 MDHEN, CDR2 SYDVKM. This CDR3 comprises 16 residues. The trim removed 10 bases at V and 4 bases at J, leaving 16 bases unmatched. CDR3 sequence: CATRAPGDSRNQPQHF. The CDR3 DNA reads TGTGCCACCAGAGCTCCAGGGGACAGTCGAAATCAGCCCCAGCATTTT.

The J gene is TRBJ1-2, the V gene TRBV27; a weak D match, TRBD1 (6 bases). The germline V gene has CDR1 MNHEY and CDR2 SMNVEV (reference sequence). There are 13 residues in the CDR3. V lost 6 bases, J lost 3 bases, and 11 bases lay in between. The CDR3 region is CASSYRVDYGYTF. DNA of the CDR3: TGTGCCAGCAGCTACAGGGTTGACTATGGCTACACCTTC.

The chain is built from TRBV4-3 and TRBJ2-7, with TRBD2 identical over 8 bases. This CDR3 region has 15 residues. The germline V gene encodes CDR1 LGHNA and CDR2 YSLEER. V shed 0 bases and J 3 bases; nucleotides not matched to a gene: 4. The chain's CDR3 is CASSQDVLADYEQYF. The CDR3 coding sequence is TGCGCCAGCAGCCAAGACGTACTAGCGGACTACGAGCAGTACTTC.

The rearrangement uses TRBV19 and TRBJ1-5; tentatively, D is TRBD1 (5 bases). CDR3 length: 14 residues. With 3 bases removed from V and 6 bases from J, the gap between germline ends came to 12 bases. Germline V gene lookup returns CDR1 LNHDA and CDR2 SQIVND (reference sequence). CDR3 sequence: CASSIYQGGQPQHF. The CDR3 DNA reads TGTGCCAGTAGTATCTACCAGGGTGGTCAGCCCCAGCATTTT.

The chain couples TRBV4-1 to TRBJ2-5; TRBD1 agrees at 8 bases. Losses at the gene ends were 6 bases for V and 4 bases for J; bases not matched to a gene: 7. Germline-derived CDR1 and CDR2 are MGHRA and YSYEKL. The CDR3 is made up of 14 amino acids. This CDR3 reads CASSGQGGRETQYF. The CDR3 region has the DNA TGCGCCAGCAGTGGACAGGGAGGAAGAGAGACCCAGTACTTC.

The chain carries TRBV7-9 and TRBJ2-1; 10 bases agree with TRBD1. The V segment lost 5 bases and the J segment 5 bases; nucleotides outside the gene matches: 15. This CDR3 comprises 18 residues. Germline lookup yields CDR1 SEHNR and CDR2 FQNEAQ (reference sequence). This CDR3 reads CASSPRTVTGGGNNEQFF. Here the CDR3 DNA reads TGTGCCAGCAGCCCCCGGACCGTGACAGGGGGCGGTAACAATGAGCAGTTCTTC. Drawing the rest from reference TRBV7-9 and TRBJ2-1, the complete variable domain is DTGVSQNPRHKITKRGQNVTFRCDPISEHNRLYWYRQTLGQGPEFLTYFQNEAQLEKSRLLSDRFSAERPKGSFSTLEIQRTEQGDSAMYLCASSPRTVTGGGNNEQFFGPGTRLTVL.

CDR3 sequence (DNA): TGTGCCAGCAGTCAGAAGACAGGGCCGTCCTACGAGCAGTACTTC. It is translated as CASSQKTGPSYEQYF. The chain has TRBV28 and TRBJ2-7; 7 nucleotides align to TRBD1. Germline trimming cut 5 bases from V and 1 base from J; bases unmatched to any gene: 8. Germline values: CDR1 MDHEN, CDR2 SYDVKM. The CDR3 runs to 15 residues.

This chain links TRBV4-1 with TRBJ2-7, with 8 bases lining up with TRBD2. This CDR3 contains 13 residues. The V and J ends lost 6 bases and 1 base, in that order; junction bases with no gene match: 2. Germline V gene sequence: CDR1 MGHRA, CDR2 YSYEKL. CDR3: CASRGLGSYEQYF. In nucleotides, the CDR3 is TGCGCCAGCAGGGGACTAGGGTCCTACGAGCAGTACTTC.

The chain links TRBV5-1 to TRBJ2-7; TRBD1 might be the D (7 bases). The CDR3 is made up of 14 amino acids. CDR1 and CDR2 (germline): SGHRS, YFSETQ. V lost 3 bases and J 4 bases, leaving 14 bases between the germline ends. The CDR3 sequence: CASSSGQAGYEQYF. CDR3 bases: TGCGCCAGCAGCTCTGGACAGGCGGGGTACGAGCAGTACTTC.

The rearrangement uses TRBV5-4 and TRBJ2-1; TRBD2 matches 10 bases. This CDR3 is built from 17 residues. Germline CDR1 and CDR2: SGHNT and YYREEE (reference sequence). With 2 bases clipped from V and 8 bases from J, the junction kept 13 bases outside the gene matches. The CDR3 sequence is CASSFRRRGTSVDEQFF. The CDR3 coding sequence is TGTGCCAGCAGCTTCAGGAGGAGGGGGACTAGCGTCGATGAGCAGTTCTTC.

This clone is a singleton in its sample. The chain joins TRBV11-2 to TRBJ2-7, with 14 nucleotides matching TRBD2. The germline gives CDR1 SGHAT, CDR2 FQNNGV. Trimming took 5 bases from V and 6 from J; bases not matched to a gene: 3. The CDR3 has 14 residues. Here the CDR3 DNA reads TGTGCCAGCAGCCTGGGACTAGCGGGAGTCGAGCAGTACTTC. Its translation: CASSLGLAGVEQYF.

The chain uses TRBV23-1 and TRBJ1-1, with a possible D match to TRBD1 (6 bases). TRBV23-1 is marked as an open reading frame, function uncertain. The length of the CDR3 is 16 residues. Trimming shortened V by 1 base and J by 3 bases, and 15 bases separated the two germline ends. CDR3 region: CASSQYTGSWDTEAFF. The DNA of the CDR3 is TGCGCCAGCAGTCAATACACAGGGAGTTGGGACACTGAAGCTTTCTTT.

This chain connects TRBV7-2 to TRBJ1-1; the match to TRBD1 covers 7 bases. Trimming cost V 1 base and J 7 bases; bases outside gene matches: 6. Per the germline V gene, CDR1 is SGHTA and CDR2 is FQGNSA. The CDR3 loop spans 14 amino acids. CDR3 loop: CASSLGLGQLEAFF. In nucleotides, the CDR3 is TGTGCCAGCAGCTTAGGATTGGGACAGCTTGAAGCTTTCTTT. Based on the CDR3 plus reference TRBV7-2 and TRBJ1-1, the full variable domain is GAGVSQSPSNKVTEKGKDVELRCDPISGHTALYWYRQSLGQGLEFLIYFQGNSAPDKSGLPSDRFSAERTGGSVSTLTIQRTQQEDSAVYLCASSLGLGQLEAFFGQGTRLTVV.

The chain has TRBV10-2 and TRBJ2-7; maybe TRBD2 (6 bases). With 6 bases removed from V and 3 bases from J, the gap between germline ends came to 18 bases. Per germline, CDR1 WSHSY and CDR2 SAAADI. CDR3 size: 15 residues. In DNA form, the CDR3 reads TGCGCCAGCAGCACGGACGGAGGGGACCTCTACGAGCAGTACTTC. It codes for CASSTDGGDLYEQYF.

The chain recombines TRBV15 with TRBJ2-3; 9 bases are a match to TRBD2. The CDR3 totals 16 residues. V shed 5 bases, J shed 3 bases, and the junction held 9 bases outside the gene matches. Germline CDR1 LNHNV, CDR2 YYDKDF (reference sequence). This CDR3 is CATSLKAGGPTDTQYF. In DNA form, the CDR3 reads TGTGCCACCAGCCTGAAGGCGGGAGGGCCGACAGATACGCAGTATTTT.

Here the CDR3 reads CAWSWTGGITFF. CDR3 DNA sequence: TGTGCCTGGAGCTGGACAGGGGGCATAACTTTCTTT. This chain uses TRBV30 with TRBJ1-1; 11 bases line up with TRBD1. CDR3 length equals 12 residues. Trimming cost V 3 bases and J 12 bases; bases outside gene matches: 6. Germline-derived CDR1 and CDR2 are GTSNPN and SVGIG (reference sequence).